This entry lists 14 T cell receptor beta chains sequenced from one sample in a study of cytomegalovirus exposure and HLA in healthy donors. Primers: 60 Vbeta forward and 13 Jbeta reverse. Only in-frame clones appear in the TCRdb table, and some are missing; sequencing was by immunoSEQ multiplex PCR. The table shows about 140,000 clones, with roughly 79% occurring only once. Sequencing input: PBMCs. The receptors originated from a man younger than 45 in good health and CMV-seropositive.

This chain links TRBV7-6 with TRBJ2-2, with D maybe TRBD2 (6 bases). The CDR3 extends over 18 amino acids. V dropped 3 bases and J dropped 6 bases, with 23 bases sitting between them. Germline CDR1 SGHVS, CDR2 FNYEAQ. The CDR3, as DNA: TGTGCCAGCAGCTTCGCCCAGCTTCCGGGAGTGTTTCCCGGGGAGCTGTTTTTT. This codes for CASSFAQLPGVFPGELFF.

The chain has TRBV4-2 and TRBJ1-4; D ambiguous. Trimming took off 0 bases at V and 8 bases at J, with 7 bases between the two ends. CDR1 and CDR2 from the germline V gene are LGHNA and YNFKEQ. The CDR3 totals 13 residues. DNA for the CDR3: TGTGCCAGCAGCCAAGATCTGAGAGAAAAACTGTTTTTT. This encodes CASSQDLREKLFF.

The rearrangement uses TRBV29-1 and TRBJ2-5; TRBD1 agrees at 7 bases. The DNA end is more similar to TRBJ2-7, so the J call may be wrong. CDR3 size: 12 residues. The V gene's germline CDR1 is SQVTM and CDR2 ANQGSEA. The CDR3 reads CSVGTDSYEQYF. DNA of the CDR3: TGCAGCGTCGGGACAGACTCCTACGAGCAGTACTTC.

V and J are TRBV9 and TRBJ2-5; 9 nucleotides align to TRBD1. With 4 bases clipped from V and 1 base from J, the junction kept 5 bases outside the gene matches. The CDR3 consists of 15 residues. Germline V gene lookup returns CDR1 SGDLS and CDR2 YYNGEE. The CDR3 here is CASSPQQGAQETQYF. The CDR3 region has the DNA TGTGCCAGCAGCCCACAACAGGGGGCCCAAGAGACCCAGTACTTC.

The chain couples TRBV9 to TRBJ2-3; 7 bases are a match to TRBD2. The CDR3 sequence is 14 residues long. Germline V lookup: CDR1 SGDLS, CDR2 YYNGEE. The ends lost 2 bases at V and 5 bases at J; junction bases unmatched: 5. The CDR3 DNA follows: TGTGCCAGCAGCGTGACTAGCAGAGGAGATACGCAGTATTTT. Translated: CASSVTSRGDTQYF.

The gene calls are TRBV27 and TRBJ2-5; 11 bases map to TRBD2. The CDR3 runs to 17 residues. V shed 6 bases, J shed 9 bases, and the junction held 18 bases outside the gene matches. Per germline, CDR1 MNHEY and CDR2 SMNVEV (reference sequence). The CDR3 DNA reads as TGTGCCAGCAGACCCCAACTAGCGGGAGTGGGTGGTGGGGCCCAGTACTTC. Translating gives CASRPQLAGVGGGAQYF.

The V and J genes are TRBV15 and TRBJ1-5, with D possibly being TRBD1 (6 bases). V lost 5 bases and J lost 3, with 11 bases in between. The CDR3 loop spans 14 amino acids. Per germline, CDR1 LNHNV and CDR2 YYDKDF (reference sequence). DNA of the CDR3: TGTGCCACCAGCGAGGGGGACGACAATCAGCCCCAGCATTTT. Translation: CATSEGDDNQPQHF.

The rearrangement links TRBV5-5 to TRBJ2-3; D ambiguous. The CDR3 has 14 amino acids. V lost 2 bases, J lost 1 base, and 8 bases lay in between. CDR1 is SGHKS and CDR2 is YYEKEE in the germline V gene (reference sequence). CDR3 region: CASSFELGTDTQYF. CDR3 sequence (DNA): TGTGCCAGCAGCTTTGAATTAGGCACAGATACGCAGTATTTT. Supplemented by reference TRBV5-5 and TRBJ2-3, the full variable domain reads DAGVTQSPTHLIKTRGQQVTLRCSPISGHKSVSWYQQVLGQGPQFIFQYYEKEERGRGNFPDRFSARQFPNYSSELNVNALLLGDSALYLCASSFELGTDTQYFGPGTRLTVL.

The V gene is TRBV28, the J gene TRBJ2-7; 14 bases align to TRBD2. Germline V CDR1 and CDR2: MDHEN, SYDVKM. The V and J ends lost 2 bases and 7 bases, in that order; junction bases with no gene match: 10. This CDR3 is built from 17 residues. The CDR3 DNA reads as TGTGCCAGCAGTTTACGACTAGCGGGAGGGCCCTCCTCGGAGCAGTACTTC. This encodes CASSLRLAGGPSSEQYF.

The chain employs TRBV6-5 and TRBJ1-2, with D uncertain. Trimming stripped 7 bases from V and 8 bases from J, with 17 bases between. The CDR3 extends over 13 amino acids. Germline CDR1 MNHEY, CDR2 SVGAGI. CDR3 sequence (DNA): TGTGCCAGCACCCAAACTCCTAACGAGGGCTACACCTTC. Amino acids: CASTQTPNEGYTF.

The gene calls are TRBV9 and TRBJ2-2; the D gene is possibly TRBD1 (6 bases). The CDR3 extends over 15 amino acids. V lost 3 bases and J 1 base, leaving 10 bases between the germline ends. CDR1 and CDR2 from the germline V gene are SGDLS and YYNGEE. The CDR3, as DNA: TGTGCCAGCAGCGGGAAGACAGGGAACACCGGGGAGCTGTTTTTT. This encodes CASSGKTGNTGELFF.

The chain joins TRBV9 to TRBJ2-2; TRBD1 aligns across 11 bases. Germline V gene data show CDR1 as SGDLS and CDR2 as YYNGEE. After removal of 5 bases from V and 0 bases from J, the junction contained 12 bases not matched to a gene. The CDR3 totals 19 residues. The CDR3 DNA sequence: TGTGCCAGCAGTGGTACCGGGACAGGGGGTCCTACGAACACCGGGGAGCTGTTTTTT. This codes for CASSGTGTGGPTNTGELFF.

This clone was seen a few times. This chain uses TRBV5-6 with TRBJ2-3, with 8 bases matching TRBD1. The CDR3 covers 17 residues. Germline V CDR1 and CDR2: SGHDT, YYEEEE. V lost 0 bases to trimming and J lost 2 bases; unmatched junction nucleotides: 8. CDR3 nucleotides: TGTGCCAGCAGCTTGGCCCACAGGGGGTCCTACACAGATACGCAGTATTTT. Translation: CASSLAHRGSYTDTQYF.

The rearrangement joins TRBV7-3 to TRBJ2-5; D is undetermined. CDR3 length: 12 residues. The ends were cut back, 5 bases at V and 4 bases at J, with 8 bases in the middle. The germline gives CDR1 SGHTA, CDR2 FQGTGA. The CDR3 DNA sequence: TGTGCCAGCAGCACGCCGGGAGAGACCCAGTACTTC. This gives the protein CASSTPGETQYF.